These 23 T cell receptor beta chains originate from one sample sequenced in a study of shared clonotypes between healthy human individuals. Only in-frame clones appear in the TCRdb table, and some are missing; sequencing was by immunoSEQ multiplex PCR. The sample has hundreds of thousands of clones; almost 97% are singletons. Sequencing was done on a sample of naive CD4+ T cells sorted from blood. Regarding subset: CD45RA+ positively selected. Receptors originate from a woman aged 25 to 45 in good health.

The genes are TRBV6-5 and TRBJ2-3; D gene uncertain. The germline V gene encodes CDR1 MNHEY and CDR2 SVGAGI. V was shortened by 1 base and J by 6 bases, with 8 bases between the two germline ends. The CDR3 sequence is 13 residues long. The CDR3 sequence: CASSYYQSDTQYF. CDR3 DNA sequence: TGTGCCAGCAGTTACTACCAGTCGGATACGCAGTATTTT.

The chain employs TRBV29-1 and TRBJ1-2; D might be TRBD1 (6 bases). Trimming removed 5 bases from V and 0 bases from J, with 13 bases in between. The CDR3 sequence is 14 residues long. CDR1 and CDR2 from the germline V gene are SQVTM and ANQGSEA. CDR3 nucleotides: TGCAGCGTTTCCCGGGACAACGCTAACTATGGCTACACCTTC. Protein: CSVSRDNANYGYTF. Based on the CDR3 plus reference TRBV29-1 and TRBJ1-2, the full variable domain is SAVISQKPSRDICQRGTSLTIQCQVDSQVTMMFWYRQQPGQSLTLIATANQGSEATYESGFVIDKFPISRPNLTFSTLTVSNMSPEDSSIYLCSVSRDNANYGYTFGSGTRLTVV.

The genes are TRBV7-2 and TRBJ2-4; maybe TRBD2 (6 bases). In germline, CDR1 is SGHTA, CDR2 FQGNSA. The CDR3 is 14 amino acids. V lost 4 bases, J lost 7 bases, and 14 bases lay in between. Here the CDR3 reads CASSSSGTGNIQYF. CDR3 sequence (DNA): TGTGCCAGCAGCTCATCCGGGACTGGGAACATTCAGTACTTC.

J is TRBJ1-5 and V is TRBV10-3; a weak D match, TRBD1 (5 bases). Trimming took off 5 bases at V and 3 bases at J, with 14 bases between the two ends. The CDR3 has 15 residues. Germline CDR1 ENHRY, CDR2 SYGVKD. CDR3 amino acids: CAISQDRGDNQPQHF. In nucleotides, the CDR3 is TGTGCCATCAGTCAAGACAGAGGGGACAATCAGCCCCAGCATTTT.

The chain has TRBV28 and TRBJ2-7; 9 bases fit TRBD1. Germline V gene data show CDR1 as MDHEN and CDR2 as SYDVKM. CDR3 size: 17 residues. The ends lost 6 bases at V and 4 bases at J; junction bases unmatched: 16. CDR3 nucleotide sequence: TGTGCCAGCAGCACACACGGGACAGGGTTCAATATTTACGAGCAGTACTTC. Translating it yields CASSTHGTGFNIYEQYF.

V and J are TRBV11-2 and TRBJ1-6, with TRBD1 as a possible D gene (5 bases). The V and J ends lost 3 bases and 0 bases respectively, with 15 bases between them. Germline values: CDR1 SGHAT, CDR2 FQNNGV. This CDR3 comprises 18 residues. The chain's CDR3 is CASSLIPGPSSYNSPLHF. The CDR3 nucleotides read TGTGCCAGCAGCTTGATACCGGGACCGAGCTCCTATAATTCACCCCTCCACTTT.

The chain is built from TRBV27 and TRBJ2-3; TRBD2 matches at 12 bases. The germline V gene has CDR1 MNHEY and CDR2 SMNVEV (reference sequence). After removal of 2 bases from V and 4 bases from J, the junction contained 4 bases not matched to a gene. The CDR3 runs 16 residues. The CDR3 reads CASSLRGLAGSDTQYF. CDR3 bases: TGTGCCAGCAGTTTAAGGGGACTAGCGGGTTCAGATACGCAGTATTTT.

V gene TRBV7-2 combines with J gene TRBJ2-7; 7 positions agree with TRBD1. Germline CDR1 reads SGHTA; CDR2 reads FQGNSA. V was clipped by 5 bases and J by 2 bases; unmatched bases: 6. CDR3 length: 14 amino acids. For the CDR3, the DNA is TGTGCCAGCAGCCCAGGACAGGCCACCTACGAGCAGTACTTC. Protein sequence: CASSPGQATYEQYF.

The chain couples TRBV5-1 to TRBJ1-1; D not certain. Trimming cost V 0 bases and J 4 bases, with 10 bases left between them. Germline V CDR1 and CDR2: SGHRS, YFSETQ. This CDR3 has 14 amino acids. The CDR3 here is CASSLGRFLTEAFF. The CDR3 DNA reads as TGCGCCAGCAGCTTGGGGAGGTTCCTCACTGAAGCTTTCTTT.

The CDR3 DNA sequence: TGTGCCAGTATGCGTACAACTAATGAAAAACTGTTTTTT. Residues: CASMRTTNEKLFF. The chain uses TRBV19 and TRBJ1-4; D ambiguous. Trimming left V 7 bases short and J 0 bases short, with 6 bases between. The CDR3 sequence is 13 residues long. The germline gives CDR1 LNHDA, CDR2 SQIVND (reference sequence).

This CDR3 reads CASSYGGDPNQPQHF. The CDR3 DNA reads TGTGCCAGCAGTTACGGGGGAGATCCTAATCAGCCCCAGCATTTT. This sequence joins TRBV6-6 and TRBJ1-5, with D maybe TRBD1 (5 bases). The CDR3 has 15 residues. Germline V gene lookup returns CDR1 MNHNY and CDR2 SVGAGI (reference sequence). V shed 2 bases and J shed 4 bases, with 12 bases lying between them.

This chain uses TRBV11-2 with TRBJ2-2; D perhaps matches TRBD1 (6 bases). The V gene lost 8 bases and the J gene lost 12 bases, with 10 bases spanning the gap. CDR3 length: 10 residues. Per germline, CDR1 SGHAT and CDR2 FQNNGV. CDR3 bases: TGTGCCAGCGGACAGACGAAGCTGTTTTTT. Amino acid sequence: CASGQTKLFF.

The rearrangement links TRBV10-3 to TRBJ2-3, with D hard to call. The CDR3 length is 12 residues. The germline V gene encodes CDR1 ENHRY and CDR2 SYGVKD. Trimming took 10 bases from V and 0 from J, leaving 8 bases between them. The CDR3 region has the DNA TGTGCCACCTCGTTTAGCACAGATACGCAGTATTTT. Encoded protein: CATSFSTDTQYF.

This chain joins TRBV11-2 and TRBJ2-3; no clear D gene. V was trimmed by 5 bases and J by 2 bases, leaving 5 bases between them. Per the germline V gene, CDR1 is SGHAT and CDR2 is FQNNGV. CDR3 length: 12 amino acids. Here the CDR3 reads CASSQNTDTQYF. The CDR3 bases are TGTGCCAGCAGCCAGAACACAGATACGCAGTATTTT.

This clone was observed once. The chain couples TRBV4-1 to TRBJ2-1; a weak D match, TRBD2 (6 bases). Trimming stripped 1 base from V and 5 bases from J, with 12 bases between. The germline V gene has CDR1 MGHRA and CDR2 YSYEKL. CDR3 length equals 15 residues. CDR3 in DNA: TGCGCCAGCAGCCAAGTGATCGGCGGGAACAATGAGCAGTTCTTC. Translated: CASSQVIGGNNEQFF.

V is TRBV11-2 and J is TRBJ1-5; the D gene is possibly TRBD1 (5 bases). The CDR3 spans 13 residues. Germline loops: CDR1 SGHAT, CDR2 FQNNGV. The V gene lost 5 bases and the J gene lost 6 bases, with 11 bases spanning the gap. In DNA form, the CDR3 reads TGTGCCAGCAGCATCACCGGGACTCAGCCCCAGCATTTT. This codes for CASSITGTQPQHF.

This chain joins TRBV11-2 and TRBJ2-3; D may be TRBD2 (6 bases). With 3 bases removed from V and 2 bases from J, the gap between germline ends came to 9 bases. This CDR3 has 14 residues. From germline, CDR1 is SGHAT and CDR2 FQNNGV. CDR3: CASSFTGDTDTQYF. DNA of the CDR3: TGTGCCAGCAGCTTTACGGGGGACACAGATACGCAGTATTTT.

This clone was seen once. The CDR3 DNA reads as TGTGCCAGCAGCGGACAGGGGGCGCGAAATTCACCCCTCCACTTT. Translating gives CASSGQGARNSPLHF. The chain carries TRBV14 and TRBJ1-6; 11 nucleotides line up with TRBD1. The CDR3 is made up of 15 amino acids. Germline CDR1 and CDR2: SGHDN and FVKESK. The V segment lost 5 bases and the J segment 7 bases; nucleotides outside the gene matches: 4.

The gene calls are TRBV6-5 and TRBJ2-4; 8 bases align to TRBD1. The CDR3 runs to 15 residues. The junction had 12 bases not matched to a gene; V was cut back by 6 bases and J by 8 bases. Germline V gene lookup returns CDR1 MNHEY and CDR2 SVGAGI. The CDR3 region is CASRPYRGAADIQYF. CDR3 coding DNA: TGTGCCAGCAGACCATACAGGGGGGCGGCGGACATTCAGTACTTC.

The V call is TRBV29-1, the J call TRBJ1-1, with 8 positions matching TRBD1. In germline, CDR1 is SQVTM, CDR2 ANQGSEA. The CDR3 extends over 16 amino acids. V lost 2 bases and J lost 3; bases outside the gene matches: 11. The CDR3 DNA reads TGCAGCGTTGAAACGTGGACAGGGAGAAAGGACACTGAAGCTTTCTTT. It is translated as CSVETWTGRKDTEAFF.

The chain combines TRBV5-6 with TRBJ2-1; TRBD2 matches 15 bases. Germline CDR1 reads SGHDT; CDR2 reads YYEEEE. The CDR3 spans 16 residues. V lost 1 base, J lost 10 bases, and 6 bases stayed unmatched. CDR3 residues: CASSLLGLAGGLEQFF. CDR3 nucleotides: TGTGCCAGCAGCTTGCTTGGACTAGCGGGAGGGCTGGAGCAGTTCTTC.

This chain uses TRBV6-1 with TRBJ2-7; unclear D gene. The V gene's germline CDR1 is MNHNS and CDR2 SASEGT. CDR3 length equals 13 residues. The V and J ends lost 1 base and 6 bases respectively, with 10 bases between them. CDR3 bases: TGTGCCAGCAGTGAAGTTCTAGTTGTCGAGCAGTACTTC. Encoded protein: CASSEVLVVEQYF.

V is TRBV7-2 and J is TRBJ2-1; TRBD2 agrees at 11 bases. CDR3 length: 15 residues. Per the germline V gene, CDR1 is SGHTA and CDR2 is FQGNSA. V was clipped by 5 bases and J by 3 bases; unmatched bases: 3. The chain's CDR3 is CASSPGLADYNEQFF. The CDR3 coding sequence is TGTGCCAGCAGCCCGGGACTAGCGGACTACAATGAGCAGTTCTTC.